This is a list of T cell receptor beta chains from one sample in a study of breast tumors, draining lymph nodes, adjacent tissues. MiXCR, applied by TCRdb to the multiplex PCR reads, yields one record per CDR3 protein. The sample has approximately 130,000 distinct CDR3 sequences, 20% to 25% seen once. Sequencing was performed on axillary lymph node tissue. The receptors derive from a female donor with breast cancer. Some clones in this sample may be carry-over from other donors' samples. The CDR3 runs from the conserved cysteine through the conserved F or W. D genes are given only for firm matches. Only some rows state a clone size, as once, few, many or a class for expanded clones.

CDR3 DNA	CDR3 protein	clone size	V gene	D gene	J gene
TGCGCCAGCGGGGAAGAGGGTGATGGAAACACCATATATTTT	CASGEEGDGNTIYF	many	TRBV5-1	.	TRBJ1-3
TGTGCCAGCAGCCAGGGACTCCCCCCAGATACGCAGTATTTT	CASSQGLPPDTQYF	few	TRBV14	.	TRBJ2-3
TGTGCCAGCAGCGTAGAAGGGGCCAAAAACATTCAGTACTTC	CASSVEGAKNIQYF	.	TRBV9	.	TRBJ2-4
TGTGCCAGCTCACCAGTGCAAACTCCCGGGGTGACCTACACCTTC	CASSPVQTPGVTYTF	many	TRBV18	.	TRBJ1-2
TGCAGCGTTGACCCCTTAGCGGGAGACCAAGTCGATGAGCAGTTCTTC	CSVDPLAGDQVDEQFF	many	TRBV29-1	TRBD2	TRBJ2-1
TGCGCCAGCAGCACCTACAGGGGCGGTTCAGAGACCCAGTACTTC	CASSTYRGGSETQYF	few	TRBV5-1	TRBD1	TRBJ2-5
TGTGCCAGCAGTACCGGGGCAAACGCCCTTTACGAGCAGTACTTC	CASSTGANALYEQYF	many	TRBV2	.	TRBJ2-7
TGTGCCAGCAGTGACGGGACAGGGCACCAAGAGACCCAGTACTTC	CASSDGTGHQETQYF	few	TRBV6-1	TRBD1	TRBJ2-5
TGTGCCTGCTCTAGGGAGATCAATCAGCCCCAGCATTTT	CACSREINQPQHF	.	TRBV30	.	TRBJ1-5
TGTGCCAGCAGCTTAGAGGGGGGGAGTTCAAACTATGGCTACACCTTC	CASSLEGGSSNYGYTF	many	TRBV7-9	.	TRBJ1-2
TGTGCCAGCAGCTTGTTCGGTTATGGCTACACCTTC	CASSLFGYGYTF	many	TRBV5-6	.	TRBJ1-2
TGCGCCAGCAGCCAAGCATTAACTGGGGCCAACGTCCTGACTTTC	CASSQALTGANVLTF	few	TRBV4-1	.	TRBJ2-6
TGTGCCAGCAGTGTGGCCTTGAACACCGGGGAGCTGTTTTTT	CASSVALNTGELFF	few	TRBV25-1	.	TRBJ2-2
TGTGCCAGCTCACCATCGGTAGCGGGAGTCGGGTTGAGGAACGAGCAGTACTTC	CASSPSVAGVGLRNEQYF	many	TRBV18	TRBD2	TRBJ2-7
TGTGCCAGCACCCCGACTAGACCCGGTGGGAATTCACCCCTCCACTTT	CASTPTRPGGNSPLHF	many	TRBV5-5	.	TRBJ1-6
TGCGCCAGCAGCGGCGGAAGGACTAGCGGGAGCCTAGAGACCCAGTACTTC	CASSGGRTSGSLETQYF	many	TRBV5-1	TRBD2	TRBJ2-5
TGTGCCAGCAGTTTAACCCAGGGAAGCGAGCAGTACTTC	CASSLTQGSEQYF	.	TRBV28	.	TRBJ2-7
TGTGCCAGCAATCCTACCCCGATAACCGGGGAGCTGTTTTTT	CASNPTPITGELFF	few	TRBV6-1	.	TRBJ2-2
TGTGCCTGGAGCCAGGGATGGATCTCTGGGGCCAACGTCCTGACTTTC	CAWSQGWISGANVLTF	many	TRBV30	.	TRBJ2-6
TGTGCCAGCAGTGAAGGGCACCGGTATTCACCCCTCCACTTT	CASSEGHRYSPLHF	many	TRBV25-1	.	TRBJ1-6